The rows below give T cell receptor beta chains drawn from one sample of a study of blood T cell repertoires in COVID-19. Sequencing was performed with immunoSEQ multiplex PCR; in TCRdb, only in-frame clones are kept and a portion is missing. The top ten hold about 6.9% of the sample, which has about 70,000 clones, 83% seen once. Sequenced: peripheral blood. All receptors derive from a man aged 25-45 years with COVID-19, enrolled during active disease. Both conserved end residues are part of each CDR3. The order of the fields is V gene, CDR3 protein.

V gene: TRBV7-2
CDR3 protein: CASSRGRTGELFF

V gene: TRBV2
CDR3 protein: CASSDANRGYEQYF

V gene: TRBV9
CDR3 protein: CASSVSTGAGNTIYF

V gene: TRBV2
CDR3 protein: CASSGQGGFYNEQFF

V gene: TRBV28
CDR3 protein: CASSYYYEQYF

V gene: TRBV5-1
CDR3 protein: CASRPTGLIKETQYF

V gene: TRBV19
CDR3 protein: CASKVRELNQPQHF

V gene: TRBV29-1
CDR3 protein: CSVGTGTTEAFF

V gene: TRBV6-6
CDR3 protein: CASSYSVQGPHEQYF

V gene: TRBV5-6
CDR3 protein: CASSSKGLDEQYF

V gene: TRBV2
CDR3 protein: CASSPGQGTYEQYF

V gene: TRBV9
CDR3 protein: CASGGSYNEQFF

V gene: TRBV2
CDR3 protein: CASRRQGAGNQPQHF

V gene: TRBV25-1
CDR3 protein: CASSDGLTSSGSPLHF

V gene: TRBV5-1
CDR3 protein: CASSFLSLDSTYEQYF

V gene: TRBV4-3
CDR3 protein: CASSQPGTSNTEAFF

V gene: TRBV6-2/TRBV6-3
CDR3 protein: CASSYPRRATEAFF

V gene: TRBV7-6
CDR3 protein: CASSWPGQGDTGELFF

V gene: TRBV27
CDR3 protein: CASSPQGGLSTDTQYF

V gene: TRBV19
CDR3 protein: CASSIKLAGTGELFF

V gene: TRBV25-1
CDR3 protein: CASTGTGGGNTEAFF

V gene: TRBV2
CDR3 protein: CASSATGLAGANEQFF

V gene: TRBV19
CDR3 protein: CATKGSGRAGYETQYF

V gene: TRBV30
CDR3 protein: CMIRGPDIRGYTF

V gene: TRBV4-3
CDR3 protein: CASSRGSEAFF

V gene: TRBV30
CDR3 protein: CAWSVGGGDQPQHF

V gene: TRBV12-5
CDR3 protein: CASGPAAGYGYTF

V gene: TRBV6-4
CDR3 protein: CASSRTGDNEQFF

V gene: TRBV19
CDR3 protein: CASRIRDNNQPQHF

V gene: TRBV29-1
CDR3 protein: CSGGQGNEQFF

V gene: TRBV2
CDR3 protein: CASPGGLAATDTQYF

V gene: TRBV2
CDR3 protein: CASSNPGGAGYTF

V gene: TRBV7-2
CDR3 protein: CASSLDSYGYTF

V gene: TRBV29-1
CDR3 protein: CSVVQGNTEAFF

V gene: TRBV3-1/TRBV3-2
CDR3 protein: CASSQVPGEAQSTQYF

V gene: TRBV28
CDR3 protein: CASSVDRAMVGELFF

V gene: TRBV14
CDR3 protein: CASSQERQGNAAQYF

V gene: TRBV10-1
CDR3 protein: CASSPGTGDTGELFF

V gene: TRBV28
CDR3 protein: CASSFERGGDTQYF

V gene: TRBV28
CDR3 protein: CASSNEGLGDIQYF

V gene: TRBV2
CDR3 protein: CASSEQGARGGELFF

V gene: TRBV9
CDR3 protein: CASSEGLSSGNTIYF

V gene: TRBV14
CDR3 protein: CASRPRGQGSEYF

V gene: TRBV9
CDR3 protein: CASSDQREGLVNEQFF

V gene: TRBV6-2/TRBV6-3
CDR3 protein: CASIPDSGRVYEQYF

V gene: TRBV3-1/TRBV3-2
CDR3 protein: CASSQDLWDMNTEAFF

V gene: TRBV18
CDR3 protein: CASSPSDNLDEQFF

V gene: TRBV18
CDR3 protein: CASSPFSPRENSPLHF

V gene: TRBV10-3
CDR3 protein: CAISEPDSPLRGYTF

V gene: TRBV5-1
CDR3 protein: CASSTGLAGVEQFF

V gene: TRBV28
CDR3 protein: CASTDVQGMNTEAFF

V gene: TRBV11-2
CDR3 protein: CASSRDRGPEAFF

V gene: TRBV19
CDR3 protein: CASSPTTRLWYNEQFF

V gene: TRBV2
CDR3 protein: CASSVGGDGYTF

V gene: TRBV4-1
CDR3 protein: CASSQDPGDGNTIYF